This passage covers 32 T cell receptor beta chains from one sample sequenced in a study of control samples from healthy donors and cancer patients. Only in-frame clones appear in the TCRdb table, and some are missing; sequencing was by immunoSEQ multiplex PCR. The sample shows approximately 79,000 clones, around 91% of them seen only once. The sample taken for sequencing was blood. All receptors come from a man over 45 in good health.

The rearrangement joins TRBV6-6 to TRBJ1-1; possible D gene TRBD1, 5 bases. Germline V gene lookup returns CDR1 MNHNY and CDR2 SVGAGI (reference sequence). Deletions cut 8 bases from V and 1 base from J, with 8 bases between. The CDR3 covers 12 residues. The CDR3 here is CASLGPNTEAFF. The CDR3 region has the DNA TGTGCCAGCCTGGGACCGAACACTGAAGCTTTCTTT.

The rearrangement joins TRBV7-3 to TRBJ2-1; the match to TRBD2 covers 7 bases. In germline, CDR1 is SGHTA, CDR2 FQGTGA. The CDR3 has 15 amino acids. V trimming: 4 bases; J trimming: 6 bases; junction bases outside the gene matches: 9. CDR3 DNA: TGTGCCAGCAGCTCCCCGGGACTATCCGGCAATGAGCAGTTCTTC. This encodes CASSSPGLSGNEQFF. Full variable domain (missing parts from reference TRBV7-3 and TRBJ2-1): GAGVSQTPSNKVTEKGKYVELRCDPISGHTALYWYRQSLGQGPEFLIYFQGTGAADDSGLPNDRFFAVRPEGSVSTLKIQRTERGDSAVYLCASSSPGLSGNEQFFGPGTRLTVL.

This rearrangement joins TRBV30 to TRBJ1-1; D perhaps matches TRBD1 (5 bases). Deletions cut 5 bases from V and 1 base from J, with 17 bases between. This CDR3 contains 15 residues. Per the germline V gene, CDR1 is GTSNPN and CDR2 is SVGIG (reference sequence). CDR3 loop: CAWRAKLRGNTEAFF. The CDR3 coding sequence is TGTGCCTGGCGAGCCAAACTGAGGGGGAACACTGAAGCTTTCTTT.

The chain links TRBV7-9 to TRBJ2-3, with TRBD2 as a possible D gene (5 bases). The CDR3 extends over 17 amino acids. V lost 5 bases and J lost 2, with 20 bases in between. The germline gives CDR1 SEHNR, CDR2 FQNEAQ (reference sequence). CDR3 protein: CASSLPPYGEITDTQYF. The CDR3 region has the DNA TGTGCCAGCAGCCTCCCGCCCTACGGGGAGATCACAGATACGCAGTATTTT.

J is TRBJ2-7 and V is TRBV24-1, with a possible D match to TRBD1 (5 bases). V gave up 4 bases and J gave up 2 bases, with 14 bases separating them. The length of the CDR3 is 15 residues. Looked up from germline, CDR1 is KGHDR and CDR2 is SFDVKD. The CDR3 sequence is CATSDPSRGPYEQYF. In DNA form, the CDR3 reads TGTGCCACCAGTGACCCGTCAAGGGGCCCCTACGAGCAGTACTTC.

This sequence joins TRBV19 and TRBJ2-1; 12 nucleotides line up with TRBD2. Trimming at V came to 8 bases and at J to 9 bases, leaving 11 bases not matched to a gene. There are 15 residues in the CDR3. The germline gives CDR1 LNHDA, CDR2 SQIVND (reference sequence). The CDR3 DNA follows: TGTGCCAGTGGCGTGCTAGCGGGGGGGCTCGGTGAGCAGTTCTTC. It encodes CASGVLAGGLGEQFF.

The chain links TRBV19 to TRBJ1-4, with 7 bases lining up with TRBD1. This CDR3 is built from 15 residues. With V trimmed by 6 bases and J by 2 bases, 6 bases remained unmatched. In germline, CDR1 is LNHDA, CDR2 SQIVND (reference sequence). The CDR3 nucleotides read TGTGCCAGTAGCAACAGGGGAGGCACTAATGAAAAACTGTTTTTT. Encoded protein: CASSNRGGTNEKLFF.

V is TRBV6-1 and J is TRBJ1-6; no firm D call. Germline V gene lookup returns CDR1 MNHNS and CDR2 SASEGT. The CDR3 runs to 14 residues. The V end lost 5 bases, the J end lost 7 bases, and 12 bases lay between the germline ends. The chain's CDR3 is CASSTGSLNSPLHF. As DNA, the CDR3 is TGTGCCAGCAGTACCGGGAGCTTAAATTCACCCCTCCACTTT.

The chain carries TRBV5-1 and TRBJ1-2, with D perhaps TRBD1 (5 bases). The V end was cut by 6 bases, the J end by 4 bases, with 16 bases between. This CDR3 has 14 residues. Per the germline V gene, CDR1 is SGHRS and CDR2 is YFSETQ. The CDR3 nucleotides read TGCGCCAGCACCCCGGAAGCCGGGGGCTATGGCTACACCTTC. Translated, it gives CASTPEAGGYGYTF.

The rearrangement uses TRBV7-2 and TRBJ1-5, with TRBD1 matching 9 bases. Unmatched junction bases numbered 8, after V lost 5 bases and J lost 6 bases. This CDR3 is built from 15 residues. The V gene's germline CDR1 is SGHTA and CDR2 FQGNSA. The chain's CDR3 is CASSPRTGVVQPQHF. The CDR3, as DNA: TGTGCCAGCAGCCCCCGGACAGGGGTGGTTCAGCCCCAGCATTTT.

The V call is TRBV3-1 (or the pseudogene TRBV3-2), the J call TRBJ1-6; D not certain. Germline values: CDR1 LGHDT, CDR2 YNNKEL (reference sequence). Trimming pared 4 bases from V and 8 bases from J, leaving 9 bases between. This CDR3 has 13 residues. As DNA, the CDR3 is TGTGCCAGCAGCCCCTCAATGGATTCACCCCTCCACTTT. Translation: CASSPSMDSPLHF.

This rearrangement joins TRBV10-3 to TRBJ1-2, with 9 bases aligning to TRBD1. The CDR3 runs to 13 residues. The J segment lost 4 bases and the V segment lost 4 bases, leaving 1 base of the junction unmatched. Germline V gives CDR1 ENHRY, CDR2 SYGVKD. CDR3 amino acids: CAISGGQGYGYTF. CDR3 sequence (DNA): TGTGCCATCAGTGGGGGACAGGGCTATGGCTACACCTTC.

The rearrangement links TRBV7-9 to TRBJ2-1; 7 bases are shared with TRBD1. The CDR3 consists of 16 residues. J gave up 0 bases and V 5 bases, and 7 bases lay outside the gene matches. Per germline, CDR1 SEHNR and CDR2 FQNEAQ (reference sequence). CDR3 bases: TGTGCCAGCAGCGCCCGGGACAGCGGCTCCTACAATGAGCAGTTCTTC. It is translated as CASSARDSGSYNEQFF. Full variable domain (remainder filled in from reference TRBV7-9 and TRBJ2-1): DTGVSQNPRHKITKRGQNVTFRCDPISEHNRLYWYRQTLGQGPEFLTYFQNEAQLEKSRLLSDRFSAERPKGSFSTLEIQRTEQGDSAMYLCASSARDSGSYNEQFFGPGTRLTVL.

The DNA of the CDR3 is TGCGCCAGCAGCCGAGAGGGGGGGGCGCGCACAGATACGCAGTATTTT. Translation: CASSREGGARTDTQYF. The rearrangement joins TRBV4-1 to TRBJ2-3; a weak D match, TRBD2 (7 bases). The CDR3 extends over 16 amino acids. V dropped 4 bases and J dropped 1 base, with 15 bases sitting between them. Germline V gene data show CDR1 as MGHRA and CDR2 as YSYEKL.

The gene calls are TRBV2 and TRBJ2-1; 10 bases fit TRBD2. The germline CDR1 and CDR2 sequences are SNHLY and FYNNEI. Trimming removed 6 bases from V and 2 bases from J; junction bases left unmatched: 10. This CDR3 region has 17 residues. The CDR3 nucleotides read TGTGCCAGCAGCGCCGACCTTCTAGCGGGAGCCTACAATGAGCAGTTCTTC. This gives the protein CASSADLLAGAYNEQFF.

The V call is TRBV7-9, the J call TRBJ2-5; tentatively, D is TRBD1 (5 bases). This CDR3 has 15 amino acids. Trimming removed 2 bases at V and 5 bases at J, with 15 bases between. The V gene's germline CDR1 is SEHNR and CDR2 FQNEAQ (reference sequence). The CDR3, as DNA: TGTGCCAGCAGCTTAAAGGCAGGGCTCGGCGAGACCCAGTACTTC. This codes for CASSLKAGLGETQYF.

This chain joins TRBV2 and TRBJ2-7; 7 nucleotides align to TRBD1. This CDR3 is built from 14 residues. In germline, CDR1 is SNHLY, CDR2 FYNNEI. The J segment lost 6 bases and the V segment lost 6 bases, leaving 11 bases of the junction unmatched. CDR3 amino acids: CASRIRQGMVEQYF. For the CDR3, the DNA is TGTGCCAGCAGGATTAGACAGGGAATGGTCGAGCAGTACTTC.

The chain combines TRBV30 with TRBJ2-2; TRBD2 matches 7 bases. This CDR3 comprises 16 residues. CDR1 is GTSNPN, CDR2 SVGIG, per germline (reference sequence). The ends lost 0 bases at V and 0 bases at J; junction bases unmatched: 4. The CDR3 DNA follows: TGTGCCTGGAGTGTAAGGGGACTAACGAACACCGGGGAGCTGTTTTTT. This sequence encodes CAWSVRGLTNTGELFF.

The chain employs TRBV25-1 and TRBJ1-1, with a tentative D call TRBD1 (6 bases). Germline assignment: CDR1 MGHDK and CDR2 SYGVNS. The CDR3 has 14 residues. Trimming removed 6 bases at V and 6 bases at J, with 17 bases between. The CDR3 loop reads CASRKQGGKPEAFF. CDR3 sequence (DNA): TGTGCCAGCAGAAAACAGGGAGGGAAGCCTGAAGCTTTCTTT.

The V and J genes are TRBV27 and TRBJ2-1; TRBD1 agrees at 7 bases. The length of the CDR3 is 16 residues. The junction had 13 bases not matched to a gene; V was cut back by 5 bases and J by 6 bases. CDR1 and CDR2 from the germline V gene are MNHEY and SMNVEV (reference sequence). Here the CDR3 DNA reads TGTGCCAGCAGTCGCCTGGGGACAGCACCTGGCAATGAGCAGTTCTTC. Translation gives CASSRLGTAPGNEQFF.

This chain joins TRBV27 and TRBJ1-1; 7 bases align to TRBD1. This CDR3 region has 18 residues. The V and J ends lost 0 bases and 3 bases, in that order; junction bases with no gene match: 13. Germline lookup yields CDR1 MNHEY and CDR2 SMNVEV (reference sequence). CDR3 DNA: TGTGCCAGCAGTTTATCGATTCCCCTGGCAGGGGGGTACACTGAAGCTTTCTTT. Translated, it gives CASSLSIPLAGGYTEAFF.

Here the CDR3 reads CASSFLPPGLFNEKLFF. In DNA form, the CDR3 reads TGTGCCAGCAGTTTCCTCCCACCGGGACTCTTTAATGAAAAACTGTTTTTT. The chain carries TRBV27 and TRBJ1-4, with a possible D match to TRBD1 (5 bases). The CDR3 runs to 17 residues. V dropped 3 bases and J dropped 4 bases, with 18 bases sitting between them. Germline values: CDR1 MNHEY, CDR2 SMNVEV (reference sequence).

The chain joins TRBV11-2 to TRBJ2-1; D may be TRBD1 or TRBD2 (5 bases each). The CDR3 sequence is 15 residues long. CDR1 is SGHAT and CDR2 is FQNNGV in the germline V gene. Trimming removed 1 base from V and 6 bases from J, with 13 bases in between. The CDR3 DNA reads as TGTGCCAGCAGCTTAGTGACTATGAGGGGCAATGAGCAGTTCTTC. This sequence encodes CASSLVTMRGNEQFF.

The rearrangement joins TRBV5-4 to TRBJ2-3, with TRBD2 matching over 11 bases. V was clipped by 4 bases and J by 4 bases; unmatched bases: 8. In germline, CDR1 is SGHNT, CDR2 YYREEE (reference sequence). The CDR3 contains 16 residues. The CDR3 is CASSNSGGAVADTQYF. In DNA, the CDR3 is TGTGCCAGCAGCAATAGCGGGGGGGCTGTCGCAGATACGCAGTATTTT.

CDR3 protein: CASSFGAPGTDTQYF. The CDR3 DNA sequence: TGTGCCAGCAGCTTTGGGGCCCCCGGCACAGATACGCAGTATTTT. This rearrangement joins TRBV5-4 to TRBJ2-3, with D perhaps TRBD1 (5 bases). Germline lookup yields CDR1 SGHNT and CDR2 YYREEE (reference sequence). Trimming shortened V by 2 bases and J by 1 base, and 11 bases separated the two germline ends. This CDR3 comprises 15 residues.

This chain connects TRBV5-1 to TRBJ2-7; 10 positions match TRBD2. The junction had 6 bases not matched to a gene; V was cut back by 4 bases and J by 5 bases. The CDR3 sequence is 14 residues long. CDR1 and CDR2 from the germline V gene are SGHRS and YFSETQ. CDR3 DNA sequence: TGCGCCAGCAGCCCGATAGCGGGGGGAAACGAGCAGTACTTC. Encoded protein: CASSPIAGGNEQYF.

The V gene is TRBV29-1, the J gene TRBJ2-7; D may be TRBD1 or TRBD2 (6 bases each). This CDR3 comprises 14 residues. From germline, CDR1 is SQVTM and CDR2 ANQGSEA. V lost 7 bases and J lost 2, with 18 bases in between. CDR3 loop: CSGVGGSRAYEQYF. In nucleotides, the CDR3 is TGCAGCGGAGTGGGGGGCTCGCGGGCCTACGAGCAGTACTTC.

Concerning this clone: A junction boundary mismatches the germline segment, possibly from a read error. The chain has TRBV29-1 and TRBJ2-2, with a tentative D call TRBD2 (6 bases). The CDR3 totals 13 residues. The germline CDR1 and CDR2 sequences are SQVTM and ANQGSEA. The CDR3 here is CGGEAPNTGELFF. The CDR3 DNA is TGTGGCGGGGAAGCCCCGAACACCGGGGAGCTGTTTTTT.

The V and J genes are TRBV7-9 and TRBJ1-4, with 7 bases matching TRBD1. Germline V lookup: CDR1 SEHNR, CDR2 FQNEAQ (reference sequence). CDR3 length equals 13 residues. The junction had 5 bases not matched to a gene; V was cut back by 6 bases and J by 7 bases. The CDR3: CASRQGMGEKLFF. CDR3 nucleotides: TGTGCCAGCAGACAGGGGATGGGTGAAAAACTGTTTTTT.

The chain is built from TRBV30 and TRBJ1-1; D unclear. There are 13 residues in the CDR3. The germline V and J ends were trimmed by 5 bases and 4 bases, with 14 bases remaining between them. CDR1 is GTSNPN and CDR2 is SVGIG in the germline V gene (reference sequence). CDR3 DNA: TGTGCCTGGGCCGGGTTGGTCGGCACTGAAGCTTTCTTT. Residues: CAWAGLVGTEAFF.

As to this clone: Other DNA sequences of this sample code for an identical CDR3. The V gene is TRBV30, the J gene TRBJ2-7, with a tentative D call TRBD1 (6 bases). CDR1 and CDR2 (germline): GTSNPN, SVGIG (reference sequence). The CDR3 loop spans 14 amino acids. V dropped 5 bases and J dropped 3 bases, with 17 bases sitting between them. CDR3 nucleotides: TGTGCCTGGGGGGGCTTATCGGCGAACTACGAGCAGTACTTC. Its protein product is CAWGGLSANYEQYF.

The V and J genes are TRBV23-1 and TRBJ1-2, with D maybe TRBD1 (6 bases). TRBV23-1 is annotated as an ORF whose role is uncertain. CDR3 size: 14 residues. V shed 4 bases and J shed 8 bases, with 17 bases lying between them. CDR3 loop: CASSPEQGLSGYTF. DNA for the CDR3: TGCGCCAGCAGTCCAGAGCAGGGGCTCTCGGGCTACACCTTC.